The 27 T cell receptor beta chains in this list originate from one sample, sequenced in a study of T cell repertoires in aging, cancer and after chemotherapy. TRB rearrangements spanning V, D and J were amplified using mixed TRB-A/B primers. TCRdb independently ran MiXCR on the multiplex PCR reads; one entry per CDR3 protein. Of roughly 2,900 distinct CDR3 sequences in the sample, 30% were seen once. The template was genomic DNA from peripheral blood, not RNA. The material sequenced was blood. These receptors were collected from a human donor with a solid tumor.

V usage is TRBV27 and J usage is TRBJ2-1, with unresolved D. The CDR3 runs 16 residues. Trimming took off 5 bases at V and 0 bases at J, with 14 bases between the two ends. CDR1 and CDR2 (germline): MNHEY, SMNVEV (reference sequence). CDR3 nucleotide sequence: TGTGCCAGCAGTCTGAGCAGGTGGAGCTCCTACAATGAGCAGTTCTTC. Protein product: CASSLSRWSSYNEQFF.

The chain has TRBV20-1 and TRBJ2-3; perhaps TRBD2 as D (5 bases). This CDR3 region has 14 residues. V lost 6 bases and J lost 0, with 13 bases in between. Per germline, CDR1 DFQATT and CDR2 SNEGSKA (reference sequence). The CDR3 region has the DNA TGCAGTGCAAGAAGGCCTAGCAGCACAGATACGCAGTATTTT. This gives the protein CSARRPSSTDTQYF.

The CDR3: CSAVAPRSYEQYF. The CDR3 DNA is TGCAGTGCCGTTGCACCTAGATCCTACGAGCAGTACTTC. The chain joins TRBV20-1 to TRBJ2-7; D remains ambiguous. The CDR3 sequence is 13 residues long. Germline CDR1 DFQATT, CDR2 SNEGSKA (reference sequence). The V gene lost 6 bases and the J gene lost 1 base, with 13 bases spanning the gap.

The V call is TRBV7-6, the J call TRBJ2-2; the match to TRBD2 covers 7 bases. The trim removed 2 bases at V and 6 bases at J, leaving 9 bases unmatched. Germline CDR1 is SGHVS and CDR2 is FNYEAQ. The CDR3 loop spans 16 amino acids. DNA for the CDR3: TGTGCCAGCAGCTTACTGGGAGGGAGCGGGGCCGGGGAGCTGTTTTTT. Its translation is CASSLLGGSGAGELFF.

CDR3 residues: CASSFTGFDEQFF. The CDR3, as DNA: TGTGCCAGCAGCTTTACAGGGTTTGATGAGCAGTTCTTC. The rearrangement uses TRBV7-2 and TRBJ2-1; possible D gene TRBD1, 6 bases. V lost 3 bases, J lost 8 bases, and 11 bases lay in between. Per the germline V gene, CDR1 is SGHTA and CDR2 is FQGNSA. CDR3 length: 13 residues.

This clonotype has more than one count but fewer than ten. The DNA of the CDR3 is TGTGCCAGCAGCCCGGACAGGGGTGATCCTTCACCCCTCCACTTT. Translation: CASSPDRGDPSPLHF. The V and J genes are TRBV7-9 and TRBJ1-6, with 9 bases matching TRBD1. CDR1 is SEHNR and CDR2 is FQNEAQ in the germline V gene (reference sequence). CDR3 size: 15 residues. Trimming removed 5 bases from V and 9 bases from J; junction bases left unmatched: 8. Combining the CDR3 with reference TRBV7-9 and TRBJ1-6 gives the whole variable domain DTGVSQNPRHKITKRGQNVTFRCDPISEHNRLYWYRQTLGQGPEFLTYFQNEAQLEKSRLLSDRFSAERPKGSFSTLEIQRTEQGDSAMYLCASSPDRGDPSPLHFGNGTRLTVT.

The J gene is TRBJ2-7, the V gene TRBV20-1; 8 nucleotides agree with TRBD1. Germline CDR1 is DFQATT and CDR2 is SNEGSKA (reference sequence). The CDR3 totals 15 residues. Losses at the gene ends were 7 bases for V and 1 base for J; bases not matched to a gene: 12. CDR3 sequence (DNA): TGCAGTGTTTACTCCCGGACAGGGTTTTCCTACGAGCAGTACTTC. Amino acids: CSVYSRTGFSYEQYF.

The chain carries TRBV7-3 and TRBJ2-3; TRBD2 agrees at 13 bases. The CDR3 spans 18 residues. CDR1 and CDR2 (germline): SGHTA, FQGTGA. The ends lost 5 bases at V and 2 bases at J; junction bases unmatched: 10. The CDR3 loop reads CASSPTGLAGVTTDTQYF. In nucleotides, the CDR3 is TGTGCCAGCAGCCCGACAGGACTAGCGGGAGTCACCACAGATACGCAGTATTTT.

This clonotype has just a few counts. The chain employs TRBV19 and TRBJ1-1; perhaps TRBD1 as D (5 bases). The V gene's germline CDR1 is LNHDA and CDR2 SQIVND (reference sequence). Trimming took off 3 bases at V and 6 bases at J, with 11 bases between the two ends. The CDR3 runs to 13 residues. Written as DNA, the CDR3 is TGTGCCAGTAGTATTGGGGGTACCCCTGAAGCTTTCTTT. This sequence encodes CASSIGGTPEAFF.

The chain links TRBV12-5 to TRBJ2-1, with 10 positions matching TRBD2. The V gene end was trimmed by 7 bases and the J gene end by 5 bases; junction bases not matched to a gene: 17. This CDR3 contains 18 residues. Per germline, CDR1 LGHNT and CDR2 FRNRAP. DNA for the CDR3: TGTGCTAGTGCCCCCCGGCTTTGGGCCAGCGGGGGGGACAATGAGCAGTTCTTC. Translating it yields CASAPRLWASGGDNEQFF.

This clonotype was detected once. The J gene is TRBJ2-2, the V gene TRBV6-4; D is possibly TRBD1 (6 bases). Trimming left V 4 bases short and J 6 bases short, with 12 bases between. This CDR3 region has 14 residues. CDR1 and CDR2 (germline): MRHNA, SNTAGT. The CDR3 is CASSGQGFAGELFF. The CDR3 coding sequence is TGTGCCAGCAGTGGTCAGGGGTTTGCCGGGGAGCTGTTTTTT.

Judged by abundance, this clonotype is medium-sized. The chain is built from TRBV29-1 and TRBJ1-1; no firm D call. With 7 bases removed from V and 0 bases from J, the gap between germline ends came to 12 bases. The CDR3 is made up of 13 amino acids. CDR1 and CDR2 from the germline V gene are SQVTM and ANQGSEA. The CDR3 is CSGGGGVNTEAFF. The CDR3 DNA reads as TGCAGCGGTGGAGGTGGGGTGAACACTGAAGCTTTCTTT.

V usage is TRBV6-1 and J usage is TRBJ1-2; 8 nucleotides match TRBD1. Unmatched junction bases numbered 9, after V lost 4 bases and J lost 8 bases. The germline CDR1 and CDR2 sequences are MNHNS and SASEGT. The CDR3 runs 14 residues. CDR3 bases: TGTGCCAGCAGTGGTTTCTCAGGGGGCTGGGGCTACACCTTC. Amino acid sequence: CASSGFSGGWGYTF.

The chain couples TRBV19 to TRBJ1-4; TRBD1 agrees at 8 bases. Germline V gene sequence: CDR1 LNHDA, CDR2 SQIVND (reference sequence). The CDR3 runs to 15 residues. The V segment lost 4 bases and the J segment 5 bases; nucleotides outside the gene matches: 6. The CDR3 coding sequence is TGTGCCAGTAGTACCTCAGGGGGCCAGAATGAAAAACTGTTTTTT. Its protein is CASSTSGGQNEKLFF.

The rearrangement joins TRBV12-3 or TRBV12-4 to TRBJ2-1; TRBD2 might be the D (6 bases). Trimming pared 6 bases from V and 4 bases from J, leaving 16 bases between. The length of the CDR3 is 15 residues. The CDR3 DNA follows: TGTGCCAGCAGATCCGGCGGGAATGTTTACAATGAGCAGTTCTTC. This codes for CASRSGGNVYNEQFF.

Turning to this clonotype: The CDR3 end shows no conserved phenylalanine or tryptophan, and so a read error is likely. The V call is TRBV6-5, the J call TRBJ2-1, with a tentative D call TRBD2 (6 bases). The V gene's germline CDR1 is MNHEY and CDR2 SVGAGI. V was clipped by 3 bases and J by 4 bases, with 25 bases between them. The CDR3 has 19 residues. The CDR3 reads CASSYPVWRGKPGYNEQFI. Here the CDR3 DNA reads TGTGCCAGCAGTTATCCGGTATGGCGGGGCAAGCCGGGATACAATGAGCAGTTCATC.

The chain carries TRBV10-3 and TRBJ1-2; a weak D match, TRBD1 (5 bases). Germline lookup yields CDR1 ENHRY and CDR2 SYGVKD. The V end lost 6 bases, the J end lost 4 bases, and 9 bases lay between the germline ends. CDR3 length: 12 residues. CDR3 region: CAIRGEGYGYTF. CDR3 bases: TGTGCCATCAGAGGGGAAGGCTATGGCTACACCTTC.

Points on this clonotype: It may be a read error: a sequence one base away is much more abundant. V is TRBV7-2 and J is TRBJ2-7; the D gene is possibly TRBD2 (6 bases). Germline CDR1 and CDR2: SGHTA and FQGNSA. This CDR3 is built from 12 residues. CDR3 nucleotides: TGTGCCAGCAGCCTCCCGGACTACGAGAAGTACTTC. Translated, it gives CASSLPDYEKYF. The variable domain in full, with the rest retrieved from reference TRBV7-2 and TRBJ2-7, is GAGVSQSPSNKVTEKGKDVELRCDPISGHTALYWYRQSLGQGLEFLIYFQGNSAPDKSGLPSDRFSAERTGGSVSTLTIQRTQQEDSAVYLCASSLPDYEKYFGPGTRLTVT.

The rearrangement links TRBV6-5 to TRBJ2-1, with a tentative D call TRBD2 (5 bases). The germline V gene encodes CDR1 MNHEY and CDR2 SVGAGI. The CDR3 totals 15 residues. V was trimmed by 4 bases and J by 0 bases, leaving 10 bases between them. The CDR3 nucleotides are TGTGCCAGCAGTTTACCCGGGATCTCCTACAATGAGCAGTTCTTC. Translated: CASSLPGISYNEQFF.

This clonotype qualifies as medium-sized. The CDR3 protein is CASSYVRKGGSRDYGYTF. The CDR3 bases are TGTGCCAGCAGTTACGTTAGAAAGGGGGGGTCCAGGGACTATGGCTACACCTTC. The chain couples TRBV6-6 to TRBJ1-2; D might be TRBD1 (6 bases). This CDR3 has 18 residues. Trimming shortened V by 2 bases and J by 3 bases, and 22 bases separated the two germline ends. Germline assignment: CDR1 MNHNY and CDR2 SVGAGI (reference sequence).

The chain carries TRBV18 and TRBJ2-7; either TRBD1 or TRBD2 may fit D (5 bases each). The V end lost 5 bases, the J end lost 3 bases, and 14 bases lay between the germline ends. The germline gives CDR1 KGHSH, CDR2 LQKENI. The CDR3 sequence is 14 residues long. The DNA for the CDR3 is TGTGCCAGCTCAACCGGGACGTCGAACTACGAGCAGTACTTC. This sequence encodes CASSTGTSNYEQYF.

This rearrangement joins TRBV30 to TRBJ1-3; 8 nucleotides match TRBD1. Germline CDR1 GTSNPN, CDR2 SVGIG (reference sequence). The length of the CDR3 is 14 residues. The trim removed 5 bases at V and 1 base at J, leaving 4 bases unmatched. CDR3 sequence: CAWVWTGSGNTIYF. The CDR3 nucleotides read TGTGCCTGGGTGTGGACAGGGTCTGGAAACACCATATATTTT. Looking up the rest from reference TRBV30 and TRBJ1-3 gives the full variable domain: SQTIHQWPATLVQPVGSPLSLECTVEGTSNPNLYWYRQAAGRGLQLLFYSVGIGQISSEVPQNLSASRPQDRQFILSSKKLLLSDSGFYLCAWVWTGSGNTIYFGEGSWLTVV.

J is TRBJ2-5 and V is TRBV20-1; D uncertain. V lost 1 base to trimming and J lost 5 bases, with 5 bases between them. The CDR3 runs to 11 residues. The germline V gene has CDR1 DFQATT and CDR2 SNEGSKA (reference sequence). CDR3 region: CSARAAETQYF. The CDR3 bases are TGCAGTGCTAGAGCGGCGGAGACCCAGTACTTC.

The table lists this clonotype with a few counts. The rearrangement links TRBV29-1 to TRBJ2-1, with 11 bases fitting TRBD2. CDR1 and CDR2 (germline): SQVTM, ANQGSEA. After removal of 7 bases from V and 7 bases from J, the junction contained 9 bases not matched to a gene. There are 14 residues in the CDR3. The CDR3 DNA sequence: TGCAGCGGTCAGACTAGCGGGGCCCGGAATGAGCAGTTCTTC. Translation gives CSGQTSGARNEQFF.

This clonotype ranks as large. This chain joins TRBV30 and TRBJ2-7, with D maybe TRBD2 (5 bases). CDR1 is GTSNPN, CDR2 SVGIG, per germline (reference sequence). Between the trimmed V and J ends, which lost 0 bases and 5 bases, there was a span of 5 bases. The CDR3 totals 11 residues. CDR3 sequence: CAWSVADEQYF. Here the CDR3 DNA reads TGTGCCTGGAGTGTAGCGGACGAGCAGTACTTC.

For this clonotype: A much larger clone differs from this one at a single base, so this may be a read error. V usage is TRBV20-1 and J usage is TRBJ2-7, with D hard to call. CDR3 length: 13 residues. Germline V CDR1 and CDR2: DFQATT, SNEGSKA (reference sequence). Written as DNA, the CDR3 is TGCAGTGCTCCCCTTGGCGGAGCCTACGAGAAGTACTTC. Encoded protein: CSAPLGGAYEKYF.

The sample holds a few counts of this clonotype. The V call is TRBV7-3, the J call TRBJ2-7; D is perhaps TRBD1 or TRBD2 (5 bases each). Germline assignment: CDR1 SGHTA and CDR2 FQGTGA. This CDR3 is 13 amino acids long. V lost 8 bases and J lost 7, with 18 bases in between. In DNA form, the CDR3 reads TGTGCCAGCGGTTCCGGGACCACGGGGGAGCAGTACTTC. This translates into CASGSGTTGEQYF.